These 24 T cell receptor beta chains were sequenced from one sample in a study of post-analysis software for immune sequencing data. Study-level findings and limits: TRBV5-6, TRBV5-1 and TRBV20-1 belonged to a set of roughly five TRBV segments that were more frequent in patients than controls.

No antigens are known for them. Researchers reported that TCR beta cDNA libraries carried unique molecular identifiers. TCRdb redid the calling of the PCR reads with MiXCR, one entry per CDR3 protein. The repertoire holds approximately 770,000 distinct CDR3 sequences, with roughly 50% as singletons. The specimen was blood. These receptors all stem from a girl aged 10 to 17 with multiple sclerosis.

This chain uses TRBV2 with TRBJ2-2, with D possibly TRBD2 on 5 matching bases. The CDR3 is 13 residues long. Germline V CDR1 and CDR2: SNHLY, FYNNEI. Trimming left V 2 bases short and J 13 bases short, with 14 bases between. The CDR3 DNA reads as TGTGCCAGCAGTGAATCGCTAGCCCGTTTGCTGTTTTTT. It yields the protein CASSESLARLLFF.

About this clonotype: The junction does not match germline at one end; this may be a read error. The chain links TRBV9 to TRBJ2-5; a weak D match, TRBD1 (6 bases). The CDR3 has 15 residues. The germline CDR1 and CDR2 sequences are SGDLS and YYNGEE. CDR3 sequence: CAGSVVRDTQETQYF. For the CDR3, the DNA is TGTGCCGGCAGCGTAGTAAGGGACACCCAAGAGACCCAGTACTTC. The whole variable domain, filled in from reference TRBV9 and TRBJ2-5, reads DSGVTQTPKHLITATGQRVTLRCSPRSGDLSVYWYQQSLDQGLQFLIQYYNGEERAKGNILERFSAQQFPDLHSELNLSSLELGDSALYFCAGSVVRDTQETQYFGPGTRLLVL.

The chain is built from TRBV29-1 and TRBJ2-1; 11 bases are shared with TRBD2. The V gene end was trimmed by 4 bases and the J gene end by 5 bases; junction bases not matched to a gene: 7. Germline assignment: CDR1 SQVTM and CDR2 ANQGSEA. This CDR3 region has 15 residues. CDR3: CSVGGVAGGNNEQFF. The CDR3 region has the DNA TGCAGCGTTGGAGGGGTAGCGGGAGGGAACAATGAGCAGTTCTTC.

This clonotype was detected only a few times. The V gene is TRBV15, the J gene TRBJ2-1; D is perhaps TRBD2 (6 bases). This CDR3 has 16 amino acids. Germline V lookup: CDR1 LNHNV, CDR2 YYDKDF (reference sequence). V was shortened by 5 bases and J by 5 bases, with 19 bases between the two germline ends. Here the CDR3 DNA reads TGTGCCACCAGCCCCGCGATCGGGACTGTACACAATGAGCAGTTCTTC. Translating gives CATSPAIGTVHNEQFF.

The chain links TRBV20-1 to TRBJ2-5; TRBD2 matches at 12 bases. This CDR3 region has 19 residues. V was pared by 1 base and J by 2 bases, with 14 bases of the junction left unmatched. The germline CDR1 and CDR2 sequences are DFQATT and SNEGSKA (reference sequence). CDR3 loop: CSARGWAPLAGGAQETQYF. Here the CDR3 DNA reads TGCAGTGCTAGAGGTTGGGCCCCACTAGCGGGAGGTGCACAAGAGACCCAGTACTTC.

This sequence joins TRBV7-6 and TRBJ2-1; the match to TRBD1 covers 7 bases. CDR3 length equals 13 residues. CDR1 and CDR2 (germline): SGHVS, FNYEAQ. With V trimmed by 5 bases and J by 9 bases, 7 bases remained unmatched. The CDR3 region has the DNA TGTGCCAGCAGCACATGGACAGGAAGTGAGCAGTTCTTC. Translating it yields CASSTWTGSEQFF.

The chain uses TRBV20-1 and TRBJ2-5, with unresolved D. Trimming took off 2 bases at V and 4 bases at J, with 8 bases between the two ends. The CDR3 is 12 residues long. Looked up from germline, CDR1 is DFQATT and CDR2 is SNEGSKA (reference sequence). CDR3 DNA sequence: TGCAGTGCTAGACCTGTTTCAGAGACCCAGTACTTC. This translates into CSARPVSETQYF.

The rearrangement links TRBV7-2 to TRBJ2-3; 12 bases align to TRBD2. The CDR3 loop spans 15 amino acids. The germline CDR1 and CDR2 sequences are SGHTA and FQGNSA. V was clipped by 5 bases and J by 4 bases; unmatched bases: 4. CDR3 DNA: TGTGCCAGCAGCCGAAGGACTAGCGGGGCAGATACGCAGTATTTT. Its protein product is CASSRRTSGADTQYF. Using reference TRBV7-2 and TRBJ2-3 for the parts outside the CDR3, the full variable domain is GAGVSQSPSNKVTEKGKDVELRCDPISGHTALYWYRQSLGQGLEFLIYFQGNSAPDKSGLPSDRFSAERTGGSVSTLTIQRTQQEDSAVYLCASSRRTSGADTQYFGPGTRLTVL.

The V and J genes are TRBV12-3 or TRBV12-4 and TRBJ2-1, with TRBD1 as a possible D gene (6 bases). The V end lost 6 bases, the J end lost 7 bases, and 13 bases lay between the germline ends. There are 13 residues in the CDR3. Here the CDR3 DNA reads TGTGCCAGCAGATTCGGCCAGGGGAATGAGCAGTTCTTC. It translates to CASRFGQGNEQFF.

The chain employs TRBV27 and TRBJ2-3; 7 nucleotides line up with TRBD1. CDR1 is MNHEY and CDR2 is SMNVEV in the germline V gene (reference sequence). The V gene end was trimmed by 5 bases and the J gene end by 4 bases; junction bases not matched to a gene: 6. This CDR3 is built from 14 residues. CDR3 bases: TGTGCCAGCAGTCCCCGGGACAGAGCAGATACGCAGTATTTT. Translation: CASSPRDRADTQYF.

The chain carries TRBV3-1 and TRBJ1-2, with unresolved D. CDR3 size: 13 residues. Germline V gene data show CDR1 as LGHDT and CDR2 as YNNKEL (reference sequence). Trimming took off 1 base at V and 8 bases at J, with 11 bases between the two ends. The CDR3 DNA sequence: TGTGCCAGCAGCCAAGGGCAGCGACGCGGCTACACCTTC. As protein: CASSQGQRRGYTF.

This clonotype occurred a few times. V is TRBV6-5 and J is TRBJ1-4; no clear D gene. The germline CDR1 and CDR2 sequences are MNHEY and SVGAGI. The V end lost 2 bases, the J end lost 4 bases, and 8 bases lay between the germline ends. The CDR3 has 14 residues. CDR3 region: CASSYRRINEKLFF. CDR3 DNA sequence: TGTGCCAGCAGTTACCGACGGATTAATGAAAAACTGTTTTTT.

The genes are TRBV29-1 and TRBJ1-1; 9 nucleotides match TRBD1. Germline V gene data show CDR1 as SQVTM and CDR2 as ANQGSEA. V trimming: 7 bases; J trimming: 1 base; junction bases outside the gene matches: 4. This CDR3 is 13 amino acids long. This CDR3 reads CSALDRGNTEAFF. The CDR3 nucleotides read TGCAGCGCCTTGGACAGGGGGAACACTGAAGCTTTCTTT. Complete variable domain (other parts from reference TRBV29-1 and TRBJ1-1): SAVISQKPSRDICQRGTSLTIQCQVDSQVTMMFWYRQQPGQSLTLIATANQGSEATYESGFVIDKFPISRPNLTFSTLTVSNMSPEDSSIYLCSALDRGNTEAFFGQGTRLTVV.

CDR3 in amino acids: CASSRGFKRNYEQYF. In DNA form, the CDR3 reads TGTGCCAGCAGTCGGGGTTTTAAGCGGAACTACGAGCAGTACTTC. The V gene is TRBV21-1, the J gene TRBJ2-7; the table's D call, TRBD2, has no DNA check behind it. TRBV21-1 is noted as a pseudogene. The CDR3 length is 15 residues.

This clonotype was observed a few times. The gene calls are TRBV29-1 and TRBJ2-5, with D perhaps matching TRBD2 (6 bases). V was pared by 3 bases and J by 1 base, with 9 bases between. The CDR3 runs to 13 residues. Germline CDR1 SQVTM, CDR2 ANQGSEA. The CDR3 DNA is TGCAGCGTTGAGGACTACTTCCAAGAGACCCAGTACTTC. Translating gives CSVEDYFQETQYF.

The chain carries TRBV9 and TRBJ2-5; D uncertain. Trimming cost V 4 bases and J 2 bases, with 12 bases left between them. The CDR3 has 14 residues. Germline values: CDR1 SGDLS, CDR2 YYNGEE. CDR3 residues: CASSPGLRQETQYF. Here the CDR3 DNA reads TGTGCCAGCAGCCCAGGCCTGCGACAAGAGACCCAGTACTTC.

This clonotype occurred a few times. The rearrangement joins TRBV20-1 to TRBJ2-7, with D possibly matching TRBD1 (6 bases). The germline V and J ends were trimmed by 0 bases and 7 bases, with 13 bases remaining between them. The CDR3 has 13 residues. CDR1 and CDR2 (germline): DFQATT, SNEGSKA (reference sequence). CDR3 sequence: CSARDWGPVEQYF. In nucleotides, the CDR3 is TGCAGTGCTAGAGATTGGGGGCCAGTAGAGCAGTACTTC.

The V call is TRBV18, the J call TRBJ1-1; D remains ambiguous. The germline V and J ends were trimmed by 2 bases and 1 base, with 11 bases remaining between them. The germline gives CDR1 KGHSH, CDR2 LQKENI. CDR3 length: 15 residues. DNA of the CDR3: TGTGCCAGCTCACCAAGGGAGACGACGAACACTGAAGCTTTCTTT. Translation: CASSPRETTNTEAFF.

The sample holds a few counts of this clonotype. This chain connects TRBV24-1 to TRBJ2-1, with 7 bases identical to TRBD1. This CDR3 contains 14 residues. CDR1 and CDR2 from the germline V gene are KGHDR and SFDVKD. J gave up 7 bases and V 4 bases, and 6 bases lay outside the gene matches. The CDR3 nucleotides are TGTGCCACCAGTGACCACAGGACAGGAAATGAGCAGTTCTTC. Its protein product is CATSDHRTGNEQFF.

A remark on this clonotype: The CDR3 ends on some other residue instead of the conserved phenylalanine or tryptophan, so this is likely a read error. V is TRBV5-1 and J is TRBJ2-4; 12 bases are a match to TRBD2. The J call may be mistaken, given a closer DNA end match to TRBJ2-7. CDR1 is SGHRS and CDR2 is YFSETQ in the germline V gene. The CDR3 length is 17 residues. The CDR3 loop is CASSISTLAGGSFEQYC. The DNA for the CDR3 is TGCGCCAGCAGCATCTCCACTCTAGCGGGAGGGTCCTTCGAGCAGTACTGC.

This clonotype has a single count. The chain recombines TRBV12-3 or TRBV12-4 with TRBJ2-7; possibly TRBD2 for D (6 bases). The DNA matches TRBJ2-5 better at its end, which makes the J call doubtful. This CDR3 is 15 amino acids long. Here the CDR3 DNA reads TGTGCCAGCAGTTTAGCGGGGGGACGCCGAGGGACCCAGTACTTC. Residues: CASSLAGGRRGTQYF.

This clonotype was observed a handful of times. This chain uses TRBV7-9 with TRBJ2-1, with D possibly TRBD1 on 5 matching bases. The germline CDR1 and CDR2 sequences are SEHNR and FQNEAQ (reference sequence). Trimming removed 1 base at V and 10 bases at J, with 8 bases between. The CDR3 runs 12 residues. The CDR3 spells CASSLVDTEQFF. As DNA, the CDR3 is TGTGCCAGCAGCTTAGTGGACACCGAGCAGTTCTTC.

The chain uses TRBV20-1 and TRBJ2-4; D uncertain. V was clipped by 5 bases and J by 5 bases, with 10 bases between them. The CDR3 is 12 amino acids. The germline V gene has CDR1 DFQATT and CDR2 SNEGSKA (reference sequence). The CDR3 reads CSAGQTENIQYF. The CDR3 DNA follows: TGCAGTGCTGGGCAGACCGAAAACATTCAGTACTTC.

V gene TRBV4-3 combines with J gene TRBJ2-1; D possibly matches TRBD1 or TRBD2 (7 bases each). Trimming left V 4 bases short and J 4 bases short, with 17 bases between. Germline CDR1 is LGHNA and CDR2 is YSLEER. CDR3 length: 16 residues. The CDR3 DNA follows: TGCGCCAGCAGCCTGAGGGGAGGGGGCGAGTACAATGAGCAGTTCTTC. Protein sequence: CASSLRGGGEYNEQFF.